This TCR beta chain was retrieved from a study of blood T cell repertoires in COVID-19. Study overall: COVID-19 samples collected from the United States, Italy and Spain covered acute and convalescent phases. Nucleic acid was either cDNA or gDNA, and it came from T cells, B-cell-depleted T cells, or PBMCs.

Germline CDR1 reads GTSNPN; CDR2 reads SVGIG (reference sequence). This CDR3 is built from 11 residues. The V gene lost 4 bases and the J gene lost 3 bases, with 6 bases spanning the gap. Authors' analysis steps: Reference gene primer amplification gave estimated nucleated cell counts. Generated by immunoSEQ multiplex PCR, the TCRdb table keeps only in-frame clones and is missing some. V, J and clone size are those of that table, while D and trimming were read from the DNA. The sample carries a few hundred thousand clones, roughly 86% recorded once. The TCR was taken from an older woman with COVID-19, enrolled during active disease. The V gene is TRBV30, the J gene TRBJ1-1, with a weak D call TRBD1 (6 bases). Sequences were obtained from peripheral blood. The CDR3 sequence: CAWTGDTEAFF. CDR3 bases: TGTGCCTGGACAGGGGACACTGAAGCTTTCTTT.